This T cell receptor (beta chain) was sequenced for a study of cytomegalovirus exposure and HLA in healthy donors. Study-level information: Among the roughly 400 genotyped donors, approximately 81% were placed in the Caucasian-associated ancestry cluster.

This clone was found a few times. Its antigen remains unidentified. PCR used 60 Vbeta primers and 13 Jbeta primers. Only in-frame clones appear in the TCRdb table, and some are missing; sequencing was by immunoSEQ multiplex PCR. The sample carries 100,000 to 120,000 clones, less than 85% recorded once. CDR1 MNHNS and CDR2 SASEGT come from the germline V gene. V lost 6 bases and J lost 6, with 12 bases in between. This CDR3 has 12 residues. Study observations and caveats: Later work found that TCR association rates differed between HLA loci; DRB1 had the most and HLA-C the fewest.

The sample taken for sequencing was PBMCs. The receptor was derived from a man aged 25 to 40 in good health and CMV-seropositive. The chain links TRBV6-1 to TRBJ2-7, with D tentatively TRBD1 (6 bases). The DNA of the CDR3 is TGTGCCAGCAGCGGGGCAGGGGTCGAGCAGTACTTC. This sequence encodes CASSGAGVEQYF.